What follows are 20 T cell receptor beta chains derived from one specimen sequenced in a study of OX40 agonist ivuxolimab in advanced cancers. Only in-frame clones appear in the TCRdb table, and some are missing; sequencing was by immunoSEQ multiplex PCR. The sample holds 70,000 or so clones, 85% to 90% seen once. This sample comprised CD4+ or CD8+ T cells sorted from blood, obtained in a trial of the OX40 agonist ivuxolimab. All receptors come from an adult with an advanced solid tumor such as melanoma, head and neck, liver or kidney cancer.

CDR3 in amino acids: CASGLGQPQHF. The CDR3, as DNA: TGTGCTAGTGGCCTAGGACAGCCCCAGCATTTT. The chain is built from TRBV12-5 and TRBJ1-5; D not certain. Germline V gene data show CDR1 as LGHNT and CDR2 as FRNRAP. CDR3 length equals 11 residues. The V and J ends lost 6 bases and 7 bases respectively, with 7 bases between them.

This chain uses TRBV28 with TRBJ1-1; D is unclear. Germline CDR1 reads MDHEN; CDR2 reads SYDVKM. V lost 7 bases and J lost 6, with 12 bases in between. CDR3 size: 12 residues. Here the CDR3 reads CASTAGHPEAFF. The CDR3 DNA is TGTGCCAGCACCGCCGGCCACCCTGAAGCTTTCTTT. Complete variable domain (other parts from reference TRBV28 and TRBJ1-1): DVKVTQSSRYLVKRTGEKVFLECVQDMDHENMFWYRQDPGLGLRLIYFSYDVKMKEKGDIPEGYSVSREKKERFSLILESASTNQTSMYLCASTAGHPEAFFGQGTRLTVV.

J is TRBJ2-7 and V is TRBV7-3; 8 positions match TRBD2. Germline trimming cut 4 bases from V and 5 bases from J; bases unmatched to any gene: 10. The germline CDR1 and CDR2 sequences are SGHTA and FQGTGA. The CDR3 has 15 residues. The DNA for the CDR3 is TGTGCCAGCAGCTCTAACGGCGGAGCGGGAGACGAGCAGTACTTC. Translating gives CASSSNGGAGDEQYF.

This clone came up once. The chain employs TRBV19 and TRBJ1-2; 8 bases are shared with TRBD1. The CDR3 is 16 residues long. The germline V gene encodes CDR1 LNHDA and CDR2 SQIVND (reference sequence). Trimming cost V 7 bases and J 2 bases; bases outside gene matches: 12. CDR3 DNA: TGTGCCAGTATCCCGGTACAGGGGGAGGAGAACTATGGCTACACCTTC. It specifies CASIPVQGEENYGYTF.

V is TRBV4-1 and J is TRBJ2-1, with a possible D match to TRBD2 (6 bases). Germline V gene sequence: CDR1 MGHRA, CDR2 YSYEKL. CDR3 length: 16 residues. V dropped 0 bases and J dropped 6 bases, with 15 bases sitting between them. The CDR3 coding sequence is TGCGCCAGCAGCCAAGAGGCGGGAAACCGGGGCAATGAGCAGTTCTTC. Translated: CASSQEAGNRGNEQFF.

The chain employs TRBV5-1 and TRBJ2-2; TRBD1 matches at 8 bases. This CDR3 comprises 17 residues. CDR1 is SGHRS, CDR2 YFSETQ, per germline. V lost 0 bases, J lost 1 base, and 5 bases stayed unmatched. The CDR3 sequence is CASSLGPDRVNTGELFF. CDR3 DNA sequence: TGCGCCAGCAGCTTGGGCCCGGACAGGGTGAACACCGGGGAGCTGTTTTTT.

J is TRBJ2-2 and V is TRBV6-5; D is uncertain. Germline CDR1 MNHEY, CDR2 SVGAGI. V was pared by 7 bases and J by 1 base, with 13 bases between. This CDR3 has 15 residues. For the CDR3, the DNA is TGTGCCAGCATCGGGTATGGGGAGAACACCGGGGAGCTGTTTTTT. It specifies CASIGYGENTGELFF.

V usage is TRBV5-1 and J usage is TRBJ2-2; 7 positions agree with TRBD1. The junction had 5 bases not matched to a gene; V was cut back by 0 bases and J by 6 bases. CDR1 and CDR2 (germline): SGHRS, YFSETQ. This CDR3 has 15 residues. CDR3 DNA sequence: TGCGCCAGCAGCTTGGAGACAGGGACCCCCGGGGAGCTGTTTTTT. Translating it yields CASSLETGTPGELFF.

This chain links TRBV6-6 with TRBJ2-7, with 9 bases lining up with TRBD1. V shed 0 bases and J 2 bases; nucleotides not matched to a gene: 2. The CDR3 extends over 15 amino acids. Germline-derived CDR1 and CDR2 are MNHNY and SVGAGI (reference sequence). DNA for the CDR3: TGTGCCAGCAGTTACTCGGACAGGGGCACCTACGAGCAGTACTTC. Its protein product is CASSYSDRGTYEQYF.

This clone occurred once. The rearrangement uses TRBV7-9 and TRBJ2-2; TRBD2 matches at 12 bases. CDR1 SEHNR and CDR2 FQNEAQ come from the germline V gene (reference sequence). The V and J ends lost 5 bases and 4 bases, in that order; junction bases with no gene match: 2. This CDR3 contains 15 residues. CDR3 sequence (DNA): TGTGCCAGCAGCCAGGGACTAGCGGGCACCGGGGAGCTGTTTTTT. Translated: CASSQGLAGTGELFF.

This clone has a handful of counts. The rearrangement links TRBV7-8 to TRBJ2-7; the match to TRBD1 covers 8 bases. The germline CDR1 and CDR2 sequences are SGHVS and FQNEAQ. The ends lost 7 bases at V and 0 bases at J; junction bases unmatched: 8. This CDR3 contains 15 residues. CDR3 loop: CASTPTGDSSYEQYF. The CDR3 nucleotides are TGTGCCAGCACGCCGACAGGGGATAGCTCCTACGAGCAGTACTTC.

The CDR3 DNA reads as TGTGCCAGCAGCTACTCGAACACCGGGGAGCTGTTTTTT. Translated, it gives CASSYSNTGELFF. The V and J genes are TRBV7-9 and TRBJ2-2; D call uncertain. Germline-derived CDR1 and CDR2 are SEHNR and FQNEAQ (reference sequence). CDR3 length: 13 residues. Deletions cut 4 bases from V and 0 bases from J, with 3 bases between.

The chain combines TRBV11-2 with TRBJ2-5, with D perhaps matching TRBD1 or TRBD2 (5 bases each). The germline V gene encodes CDR1 SGHAT and CDR2 FQNNGV. The CDR3 has 14 residues. The ends were cut back, 4 bases at V and 5 bases at J, with 14 bases in the middle. The CDR3 DNA is TGTGCCAGCAGCTCCCCTCAGGGACGGGAGACCCAGTACTTC. This gives the protein CASSSPQGRETQYF.

This chain joins TRBV9 and TRBJ2-7; D uncertain. The CDR3 has 12 amino acids. Germline-derived CDR1 and CDR2 are SGDLS and YYNGEE. The V and J ends lost 3 bases and 5 bases respectively, with 9 bases between them. The CDR3 region has the DNA TGTGCCAGCAGCGCCGGTGGAGACGAGCAGTACTTC. This codes for CASSAGGDEQYF.

V gene TRBV10-1 combines with J gene TRBJ1-2; TRBD1 is a possible D gene (6 bases). Germline CDR1 and CDR2: WNHNN and SYGVQD (reference sequence). This CDR3 is built from 13 residues. V lost 6 bases to trimming and J lost 5 bases, with 13 bases between them. The DNA for the CDR3 is TGCGCCAGCAGGGAGACAGGTTCTTATGGCTACACCTTC. It specifies CASRETGSYGYTF.

J is TRBJ1-2 and V is TRBV18; TRBD1 aligns across 7 bases. This CDR3 has 11 amino acids. Trimming at V came to 6 bases and at J to 8 bases, leaving 3 bases not matched to a gene. The germline V gene encodes CDR1 KGHSH and CDR2 LQKENI. The CDR3 sequence: CASSPDRGYTF. As DNA, the CDR3 is TGTGCCAGCTCCCCGGACAGGGGCTACACCTTC. The entire variable domain, with the rest obtained from reference TRBV18 and TRBJ1-2, is as follows: NAGVMQNPRHLVRRRGQEARLRCSPMKGHSHVYWYRQLPEEGLKFMVYLQKENIIDESGMPKERFSAEFPKEGPSILRIQQVVRGDSAAYFCASSPDRGYTFGSGTRLTVV.

The chain has TRBV6-1 and TRBJ2-3; no clear D. CDR3 length equals 13 residues. Trimming removed 8 bases from V and 3 bases from J, with 12 bases in between. Germline V gene data show CDR1 as MNHNS and CDR2 as SASEGT. The CDR3 reads CASEETWTDTQYF. Written as DNA, the CDR3 is TGTGCCAGCGAGGAGACGTGGACAGATACGCAGTATTTT.

The CDR3 nucleotides are TGTGCCAGCAGCTTTAAATTTAGCGGGGGGAACACCGGGGAGCTGTTTTTT. As protein: CASSFKFSGGNTGELFF. The V call is TRBV7-9, the J call TRBJ2-2, with 9 bases that match TRBD2. The CDR3 loop spans 17 amino acids. CDR1 SEHNR and CDR2 FQNEAQ come from the germline V gene (reference sequence). J lost 1 base, V lost 3 bases, and 6 bases had no gene match.

This chain uses TRBV6-1 with TRBJ1-4; D remains unclear. From germline, CDR1 is MNHNS and CDR2 SASEGT. V gave up 11 bases and J gave up 4 bases, with 14 bases separating them. The CDR3 is 13 amino acids. In DNA form, the CDR3 reads TGTGCCTCCCGGAGGGCGGTTAATGAAAAACTGTTTTTT. Its protein is CASRRAVNEKLFF.

This clone appeared a single time. The chain joins TRBV5-1 to TRBJ2-5; 11 bases are shared with TRBD1. CDR1 and CDR2 (germline): SGHRS, YFSETQ. The CDR3 totals 14 residues. V gave up 1 base and J gave up 7 bases; unmatched junction bases: 3. DNA of the CDR3: TGCGCCAGCAGCTTGCTGGGACAGGGGGGGACCCAGTACTTC. Translation gives CASSLLGQGGTQYF. The full variable domain, rest sourced from reference TRBV5-1 and TRBJ2-5, is KAGVTQTPRYLIKTRGQQVTLSCSPISGHRSVSWYQQTPGQGLQFLFEYFSETQRNKGNFPGRFSGRQFSNSRSEMNVSTLELGDSALYLCASSLLGQGGTQYFGPGTRLLVL.